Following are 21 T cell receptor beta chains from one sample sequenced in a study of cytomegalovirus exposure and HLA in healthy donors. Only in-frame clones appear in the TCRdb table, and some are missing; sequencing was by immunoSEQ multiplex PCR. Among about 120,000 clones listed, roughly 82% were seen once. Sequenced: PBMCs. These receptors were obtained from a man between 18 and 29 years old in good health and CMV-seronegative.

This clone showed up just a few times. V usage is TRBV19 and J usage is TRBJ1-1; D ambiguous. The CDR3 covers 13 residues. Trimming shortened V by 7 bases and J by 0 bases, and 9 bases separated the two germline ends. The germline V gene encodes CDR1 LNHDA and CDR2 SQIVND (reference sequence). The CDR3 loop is CASTLSVNTEAFF. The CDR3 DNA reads TGTGCCAGTACTTTGAGTGTGAACACTGAAGCTTTCTTT.

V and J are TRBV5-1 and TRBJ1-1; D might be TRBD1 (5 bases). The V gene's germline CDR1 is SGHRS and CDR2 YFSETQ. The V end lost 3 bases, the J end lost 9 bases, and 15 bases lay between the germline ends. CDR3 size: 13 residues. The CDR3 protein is CASSSGGELKAFF. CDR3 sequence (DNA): TGCGCCAGCAGCTCGGGGGGAGAGCTTAAAGCTTTCTTT.

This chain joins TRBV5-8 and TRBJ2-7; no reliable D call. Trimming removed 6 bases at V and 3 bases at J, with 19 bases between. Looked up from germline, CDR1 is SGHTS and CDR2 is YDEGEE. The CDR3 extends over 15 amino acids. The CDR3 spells CASTHARVHRYEQYF. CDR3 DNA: TGTGCCAGCACCCACGCACGAGTCCACCGCTACGAGCAGTACTTC. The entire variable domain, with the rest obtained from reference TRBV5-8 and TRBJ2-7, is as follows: EAGVTQSPTHLIKTRGQQATLRCSPISGHTSVYWYQQALGLGLQFLLWYDEGEERNRGNFPPRFSGRQFPNYSSELNVNALELEDSALYLCASTHARVHRYEQYFGPGTRLTVT.

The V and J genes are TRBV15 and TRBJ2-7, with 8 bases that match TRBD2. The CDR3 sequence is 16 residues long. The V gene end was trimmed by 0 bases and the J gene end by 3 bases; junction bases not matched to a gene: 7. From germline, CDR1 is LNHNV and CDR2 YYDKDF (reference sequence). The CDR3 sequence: CATSRDRGGGGYEQYF. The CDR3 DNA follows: TGTGCCACCAGCAGAGATCGGGGGGGAGGTGGCTACGAGCAGTACTTC.

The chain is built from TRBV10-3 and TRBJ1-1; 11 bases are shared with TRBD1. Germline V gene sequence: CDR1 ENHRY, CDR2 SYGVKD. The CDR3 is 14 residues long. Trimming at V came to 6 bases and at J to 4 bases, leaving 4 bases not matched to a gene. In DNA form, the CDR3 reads TGTGCCATCAGGGGACAGGGGGACAGCACTGAAGCTTTCTTT. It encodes CAIRGQGDSTEAFF.

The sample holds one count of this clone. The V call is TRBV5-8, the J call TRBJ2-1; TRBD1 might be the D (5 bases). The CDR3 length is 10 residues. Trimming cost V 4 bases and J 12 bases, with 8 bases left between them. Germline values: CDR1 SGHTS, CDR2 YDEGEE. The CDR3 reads CASSRQGQFF. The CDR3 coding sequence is TGTGCCAGCAGCCGGCAGGGGCAGTTCTTC.

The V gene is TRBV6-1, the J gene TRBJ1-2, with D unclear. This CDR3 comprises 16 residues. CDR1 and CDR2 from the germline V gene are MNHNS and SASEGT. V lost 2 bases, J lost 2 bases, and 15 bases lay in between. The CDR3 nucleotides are TGTGCCAGCAGTGAATTTGAGGGAAATAGGAACTATGGCTACACCTTC. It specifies CASSEFEGNRNYGYTF.

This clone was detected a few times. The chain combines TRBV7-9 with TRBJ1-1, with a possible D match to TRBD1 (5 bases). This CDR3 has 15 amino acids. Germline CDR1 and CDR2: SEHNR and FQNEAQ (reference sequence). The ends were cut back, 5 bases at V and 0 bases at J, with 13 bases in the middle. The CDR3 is CASSPPRQMNTEAFF. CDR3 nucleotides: TGTGCCAGCAGCCCCCCCAGACAGATGAACACTGAAGCTTTCTTT.

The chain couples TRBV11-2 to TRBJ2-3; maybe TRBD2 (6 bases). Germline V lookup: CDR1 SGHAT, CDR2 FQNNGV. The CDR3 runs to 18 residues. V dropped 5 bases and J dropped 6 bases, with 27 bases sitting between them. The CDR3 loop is CASSPGGSGHEVADTQYF. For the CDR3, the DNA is TGTGCCAGCAGCCCCGGGGGTAGCGGCCACGAGGTAGCGGATACGCAGTATTTT.

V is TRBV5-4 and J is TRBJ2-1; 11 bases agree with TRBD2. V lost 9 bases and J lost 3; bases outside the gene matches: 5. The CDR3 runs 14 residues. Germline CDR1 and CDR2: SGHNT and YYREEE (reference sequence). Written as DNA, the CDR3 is TGTGCCACCGGGACTAGCGGAGGCTACAATGAGCAGTTCTTC. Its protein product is CATGTSGGYNEQFF.

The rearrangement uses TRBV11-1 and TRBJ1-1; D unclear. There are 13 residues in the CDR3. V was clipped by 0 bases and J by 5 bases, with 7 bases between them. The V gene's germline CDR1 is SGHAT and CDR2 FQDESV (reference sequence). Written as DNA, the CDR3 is TGTGCCAGCAGCTTAGCAGGGAGGACTGAAGCTTTCTTT. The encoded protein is CASSLAGRTEAFF.

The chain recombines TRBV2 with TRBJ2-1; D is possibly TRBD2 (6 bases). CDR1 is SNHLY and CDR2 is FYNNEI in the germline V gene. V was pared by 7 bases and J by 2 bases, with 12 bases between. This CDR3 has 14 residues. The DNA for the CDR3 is TGTGCCAGCAAAGTCGGGGGAACCTACAATGAGCAGTTCTTC. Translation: CASKVGGTYNEQFF.

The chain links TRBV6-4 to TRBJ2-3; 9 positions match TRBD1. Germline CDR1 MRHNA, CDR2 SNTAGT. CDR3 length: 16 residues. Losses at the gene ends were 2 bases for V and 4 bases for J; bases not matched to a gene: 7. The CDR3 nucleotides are TGTGCCAGCAGTGACCTCTCGGGACAGGGTTCAGATACGCAGTATTTT. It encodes CASSDLSGQGSDTQYF.

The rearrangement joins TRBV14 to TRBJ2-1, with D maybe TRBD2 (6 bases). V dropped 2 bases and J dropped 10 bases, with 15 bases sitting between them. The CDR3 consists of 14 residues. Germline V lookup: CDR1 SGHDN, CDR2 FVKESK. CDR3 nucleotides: TGTGCCAGCAGCCAAAGGGACTCCGGCTCGGAGCAGTTCTTC. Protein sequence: CASSQRDSGSEQFF.

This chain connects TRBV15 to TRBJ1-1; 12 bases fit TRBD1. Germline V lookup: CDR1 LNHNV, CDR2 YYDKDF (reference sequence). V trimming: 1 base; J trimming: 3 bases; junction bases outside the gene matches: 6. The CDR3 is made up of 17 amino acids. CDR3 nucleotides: TGTGCCACCAGCAGAGCGAGTGGGACAGGGGGCTACACTGAAGCTTTCTTT. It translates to CATSRASGTGGYTEAFF.

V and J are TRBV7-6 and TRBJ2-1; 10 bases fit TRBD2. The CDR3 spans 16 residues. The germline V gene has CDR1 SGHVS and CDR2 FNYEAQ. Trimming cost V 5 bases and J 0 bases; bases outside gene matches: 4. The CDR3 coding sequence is TGTGCCAGCAGCGGAAGACTAGCGGGCTCCTACAATGAGCAGTTCTTC. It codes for CASSGRLAGSYNEQFF. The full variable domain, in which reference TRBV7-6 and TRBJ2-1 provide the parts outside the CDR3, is GAGVSQSPRYKVTKRGQDVALRCDPISGHVSLYWYRQALGQGPEFLTYFNYEAQQDKSGLPNDRFSAERPEGSISTLTIQRTEQRDSAMYRCASSGRLAGSYNEQFFGPGTRLTVL.

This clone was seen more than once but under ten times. The CDR3 coding sequence is TGTGCCTGGAACGAGAAGACAACTAATGAAAAACTGTTTTTT. It yields the protein CAWNEKTTNEKLFF. This chain connects TRBV30 to TRBJ1-4; no reliable D call. CDR3 length: 14 amino acids. The germline V and J ends were trimmed by 4 bases and 0 bases, with 9 bases remaining between them. Per the germline V gene, CDR1 is GTSNPN and CDR2 is SVGIG (reference sequence).

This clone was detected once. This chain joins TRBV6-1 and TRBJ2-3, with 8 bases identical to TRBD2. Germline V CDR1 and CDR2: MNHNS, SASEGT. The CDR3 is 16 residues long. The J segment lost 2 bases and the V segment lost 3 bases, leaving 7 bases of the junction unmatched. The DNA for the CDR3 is TGTGCCAGCAGTGAGGGGGCCGGGGGGGCCACAGATACGCAGTATTTT. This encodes CASSEGAGGATDTQYF.

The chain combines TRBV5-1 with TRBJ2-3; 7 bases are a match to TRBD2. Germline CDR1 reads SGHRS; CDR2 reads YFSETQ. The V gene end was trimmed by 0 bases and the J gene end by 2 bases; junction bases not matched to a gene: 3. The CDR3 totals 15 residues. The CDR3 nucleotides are TGCGCCAGCAGCTTGGCCGGGACTAACACAGATACGCAGTATTTT. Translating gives CASSLAGTNTDTQYF.

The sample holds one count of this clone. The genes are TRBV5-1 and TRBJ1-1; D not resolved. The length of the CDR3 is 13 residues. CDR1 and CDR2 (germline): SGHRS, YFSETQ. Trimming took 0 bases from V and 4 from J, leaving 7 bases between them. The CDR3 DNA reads TGCGCCAGCAGCTTGGATTGGAGCACTGAAGCTTTCTTT. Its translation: CASSLDWSTEAFF.

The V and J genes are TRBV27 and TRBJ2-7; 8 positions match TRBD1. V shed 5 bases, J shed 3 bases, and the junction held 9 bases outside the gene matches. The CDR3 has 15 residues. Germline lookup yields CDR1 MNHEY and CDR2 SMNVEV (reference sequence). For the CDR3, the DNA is TGTGCCAGCAGTCCGCGACAGGGGCGCTTCTACGAGCAGTACTTC. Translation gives CASSPRQGRFYEQYF.